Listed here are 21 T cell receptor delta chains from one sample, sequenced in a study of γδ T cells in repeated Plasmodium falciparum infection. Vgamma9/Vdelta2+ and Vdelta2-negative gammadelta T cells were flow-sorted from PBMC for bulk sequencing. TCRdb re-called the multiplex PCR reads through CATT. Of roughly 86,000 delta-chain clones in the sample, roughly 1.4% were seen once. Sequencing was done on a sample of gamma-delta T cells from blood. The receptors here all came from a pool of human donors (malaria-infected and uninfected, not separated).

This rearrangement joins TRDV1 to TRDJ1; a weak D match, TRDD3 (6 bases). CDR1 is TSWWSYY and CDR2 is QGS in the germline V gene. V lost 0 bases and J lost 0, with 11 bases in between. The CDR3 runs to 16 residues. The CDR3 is CALGELGYRYTDKLIF. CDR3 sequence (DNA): TGTGCTCTTGGGGAACTCGGATACCGGTACACCGATAAACTCATCTTT.

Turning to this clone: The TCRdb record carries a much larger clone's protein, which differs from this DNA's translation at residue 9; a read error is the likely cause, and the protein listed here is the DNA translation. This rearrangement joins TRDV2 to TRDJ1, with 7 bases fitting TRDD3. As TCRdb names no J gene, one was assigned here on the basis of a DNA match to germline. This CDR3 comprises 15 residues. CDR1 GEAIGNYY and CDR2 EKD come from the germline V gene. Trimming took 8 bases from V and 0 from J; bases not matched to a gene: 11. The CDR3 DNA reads TGTGCCTACATCTGGGGGTTATCGCACACCGATAAACTCATCTTT. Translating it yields CAYIWGLSHTDKLIF.

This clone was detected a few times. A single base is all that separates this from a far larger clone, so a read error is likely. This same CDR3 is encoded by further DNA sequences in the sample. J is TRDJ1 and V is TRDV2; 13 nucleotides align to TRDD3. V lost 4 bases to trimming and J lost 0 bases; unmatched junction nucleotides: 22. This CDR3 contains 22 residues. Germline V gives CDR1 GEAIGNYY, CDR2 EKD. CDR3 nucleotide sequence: TGTGCCTGTGAAACCTCACCCTCGTACTGGGGGATACGCGTTCCCGACACCGATAAACTCATCTTT. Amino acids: CACETSPSYWGIRVPDTDKLIF.

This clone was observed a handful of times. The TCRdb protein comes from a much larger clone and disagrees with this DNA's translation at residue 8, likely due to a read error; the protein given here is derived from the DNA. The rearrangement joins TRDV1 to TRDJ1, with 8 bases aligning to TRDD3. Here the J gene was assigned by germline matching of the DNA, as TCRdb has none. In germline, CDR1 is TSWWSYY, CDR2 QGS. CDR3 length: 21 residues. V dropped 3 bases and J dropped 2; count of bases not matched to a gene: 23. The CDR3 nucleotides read TGTGCTCTTGGGGATGGTTATGGACAGGGATACGGTTTTTATTTGACCGATAAACTCATCTTT. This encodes CALGDGYGQGYGFYLTDKLIF.

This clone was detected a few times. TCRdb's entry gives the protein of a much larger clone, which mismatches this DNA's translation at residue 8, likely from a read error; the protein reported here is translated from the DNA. CDR3: CAWEGWGPNYTDKLIF. Here the CDR3 DNA reads TGTGCCTGGGAAGGTTGGGGACCCAACTACACCGATAAACTCATCTTT. The chain couples TRDV2 to TRDJ1; a weak D match, TRDD3 (5 bases). The J gene, not given by TCRdb, was assigned here from a germline match of the nucleotide sequence. The CDR3 is made up of 16 amino acids. V was pared by 7 bases and J by 0 bases, with 20 bases between. Germline CDR1 GEAIGNYY, CDR2 EKD.

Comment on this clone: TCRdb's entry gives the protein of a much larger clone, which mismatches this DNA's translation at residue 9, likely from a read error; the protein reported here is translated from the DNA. The CDR3: CACDTGSYSWGIQDKLIF. In DNA, the CDR3 is TGTGCCTGTGACACCGGTTCCTACAGCTGGGGGATACAAGATAAACTCATCTTT. V usage is TRDV2 and J usage is TRDJ1, with 11 nucleotides matching TRDD3. No J gene is reported in TCRdb; it was inferred here by comparing the DNA with germline. The CDR3 extends over 18 amino acids. With V trimmed by 0 bases and J by 5 bases, 13 bases remained unmatched. Germline V lookup: CDR1 GEAIGNYY, CDR2 EKD.

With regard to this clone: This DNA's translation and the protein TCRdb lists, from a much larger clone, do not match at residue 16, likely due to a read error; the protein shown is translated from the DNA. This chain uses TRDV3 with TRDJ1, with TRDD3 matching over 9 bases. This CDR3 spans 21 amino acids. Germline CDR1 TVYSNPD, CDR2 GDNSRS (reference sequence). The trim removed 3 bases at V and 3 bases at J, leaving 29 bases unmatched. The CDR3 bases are TGTGCCTTCCCTGATACCCTACTGGGGGACCCAAATCACTCGTACTCCGATAAACTCATCTTT. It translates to CAFPDTLLGDPNHSYSDKLIF.

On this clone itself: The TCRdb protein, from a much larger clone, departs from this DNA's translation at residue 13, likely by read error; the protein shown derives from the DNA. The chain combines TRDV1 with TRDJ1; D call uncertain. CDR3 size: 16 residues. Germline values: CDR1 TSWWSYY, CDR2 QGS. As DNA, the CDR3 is TGTGCTCTTGGGATCGAACAGCCCGCATACACCGATAGACTCATCTTT. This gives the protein CALGIEQPAYTDRLIF.

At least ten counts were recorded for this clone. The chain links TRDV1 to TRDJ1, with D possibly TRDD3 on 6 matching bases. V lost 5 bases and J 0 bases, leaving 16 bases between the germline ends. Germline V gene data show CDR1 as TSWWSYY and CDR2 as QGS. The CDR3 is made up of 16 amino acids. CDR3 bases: TGTGCTCTTGGGAAAGGGGGGACCTGGGACACCGATAAACTCATCTTT. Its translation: CALGKGGTWDTDKLIF.

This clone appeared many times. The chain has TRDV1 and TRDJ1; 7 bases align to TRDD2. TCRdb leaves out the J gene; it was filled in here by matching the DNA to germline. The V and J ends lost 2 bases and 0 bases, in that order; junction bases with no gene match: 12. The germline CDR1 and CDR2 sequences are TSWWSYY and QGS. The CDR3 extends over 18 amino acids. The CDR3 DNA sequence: TGTGCTCTTGGGGAATTAATTCCTACGAGACCGAACACCGATAAACTCATCTTT. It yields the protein CALGELIPTRPNTDKLIF.

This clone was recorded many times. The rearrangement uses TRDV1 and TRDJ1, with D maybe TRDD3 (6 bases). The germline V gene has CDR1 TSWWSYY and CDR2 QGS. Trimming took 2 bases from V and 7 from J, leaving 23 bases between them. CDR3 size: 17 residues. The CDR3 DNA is TGTGCTCTTGGGGAAAGGACTACGAACTGGGAGGTCTGTAAACTCATCTTT. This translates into CALGERTTNWEVCKLIF.

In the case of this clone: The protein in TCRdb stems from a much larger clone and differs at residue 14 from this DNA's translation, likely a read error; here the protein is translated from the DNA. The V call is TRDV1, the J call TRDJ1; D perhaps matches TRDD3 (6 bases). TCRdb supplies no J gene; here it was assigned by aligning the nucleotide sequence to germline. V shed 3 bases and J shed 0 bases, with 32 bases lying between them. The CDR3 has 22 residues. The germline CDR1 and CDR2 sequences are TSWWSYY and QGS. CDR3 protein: CALGDTLYSMTYWVTYTDKLIF. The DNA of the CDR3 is TGTGCTCTTGGGGACACCCTTTATTCCATGACGTACTGGGTGACTTACACCGATAAACTCATCTTT.

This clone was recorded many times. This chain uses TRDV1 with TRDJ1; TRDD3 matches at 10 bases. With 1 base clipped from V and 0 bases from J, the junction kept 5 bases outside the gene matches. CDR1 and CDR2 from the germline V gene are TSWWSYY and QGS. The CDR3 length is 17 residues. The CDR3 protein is CALGEPWGIGYTDKLIF. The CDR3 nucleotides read TGTGCTCTTGGGGAACCCTGGGGGATAGGTTACACCGATAAACTCATCTTT.

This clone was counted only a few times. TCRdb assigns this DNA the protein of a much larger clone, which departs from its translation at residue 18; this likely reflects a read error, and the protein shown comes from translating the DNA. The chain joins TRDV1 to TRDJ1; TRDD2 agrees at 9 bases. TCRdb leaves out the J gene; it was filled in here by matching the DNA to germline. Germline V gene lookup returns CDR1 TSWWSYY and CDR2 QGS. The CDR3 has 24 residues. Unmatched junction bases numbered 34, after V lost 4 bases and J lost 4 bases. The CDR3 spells CALGGPSYGSADLVVLVYGDKLIF. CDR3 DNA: TGTGCTCTTGGGGGGCCTTCCTACGGGTCGGCCGATTTAGTCGTTTTAGTGTACGGCGATAAACTCATCTTT.

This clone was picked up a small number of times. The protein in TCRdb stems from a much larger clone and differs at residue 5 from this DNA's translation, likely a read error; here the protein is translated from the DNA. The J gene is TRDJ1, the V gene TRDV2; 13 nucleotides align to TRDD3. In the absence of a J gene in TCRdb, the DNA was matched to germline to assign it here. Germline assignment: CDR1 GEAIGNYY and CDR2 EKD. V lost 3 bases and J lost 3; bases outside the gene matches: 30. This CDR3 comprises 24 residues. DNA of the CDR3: TGTGCCTGTGACGCTGGCCCTATTTCCGGCAAAGTACTGGGGGATACGCTAAACTCCGATAAACTCATCTTT. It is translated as CACDAGPISGKVLGDTLNSDKLIF.

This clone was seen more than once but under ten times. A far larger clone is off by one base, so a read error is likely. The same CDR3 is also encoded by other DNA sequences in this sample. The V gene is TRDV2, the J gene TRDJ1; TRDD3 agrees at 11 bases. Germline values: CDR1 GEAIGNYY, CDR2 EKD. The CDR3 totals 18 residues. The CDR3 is CACDILRGGGYGTDKLIF. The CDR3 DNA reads TGTGCCTGTGACATACTCCGTGGTGGGGGATACGGGACCGATAAGCTCATCTTT.

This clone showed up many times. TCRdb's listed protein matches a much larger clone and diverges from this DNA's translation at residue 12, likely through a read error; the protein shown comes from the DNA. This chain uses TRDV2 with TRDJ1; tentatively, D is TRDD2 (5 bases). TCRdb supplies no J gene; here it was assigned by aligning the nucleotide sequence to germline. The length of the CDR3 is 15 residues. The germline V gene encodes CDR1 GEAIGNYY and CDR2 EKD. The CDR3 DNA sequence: TGTGCCTGTGACCCTCTACTCCTAAGGGCCGATAGACTCATCTTT. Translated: CACDPLLLRADRLIF.

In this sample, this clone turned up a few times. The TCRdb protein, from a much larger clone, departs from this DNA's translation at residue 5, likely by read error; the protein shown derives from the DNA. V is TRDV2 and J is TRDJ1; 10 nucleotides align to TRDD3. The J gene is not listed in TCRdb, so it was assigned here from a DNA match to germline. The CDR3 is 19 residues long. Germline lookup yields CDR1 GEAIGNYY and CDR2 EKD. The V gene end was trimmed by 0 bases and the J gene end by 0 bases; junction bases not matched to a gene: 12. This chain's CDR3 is CACDTIGVVTGGYTDKLIF. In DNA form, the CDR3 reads TGTGCCTGTGACACCATAGGGGTCGTTACTGGGGGATACACCGATAAACTCATCTTT.

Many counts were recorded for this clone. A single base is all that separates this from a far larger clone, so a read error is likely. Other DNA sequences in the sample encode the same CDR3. The DNA of the CDR3 is TGTGCCTGTGACACCCTCCTACTGGGGGATACCCGCTACACCGATAAGCTCATCTTT. Translation: CACDTLLLGDTRYTDKLIF. This sequence joins TRDV2 and TRDJ1, with 12 bases that match TRDD3. The CDR3 spans 19 residues. CDR1 is GEAIGNYY, CDR2 EKD, per germline.

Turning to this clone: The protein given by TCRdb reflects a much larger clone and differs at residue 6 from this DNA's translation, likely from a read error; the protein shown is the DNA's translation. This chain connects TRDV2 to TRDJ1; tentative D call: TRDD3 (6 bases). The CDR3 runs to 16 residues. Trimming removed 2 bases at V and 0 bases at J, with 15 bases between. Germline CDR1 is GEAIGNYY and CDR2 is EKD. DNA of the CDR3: TGTGCCTGTGACAAACCGGGGGACCCGTACACCGATAAACTCATCTTT. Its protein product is CACDKPGDPYTDKLIF.

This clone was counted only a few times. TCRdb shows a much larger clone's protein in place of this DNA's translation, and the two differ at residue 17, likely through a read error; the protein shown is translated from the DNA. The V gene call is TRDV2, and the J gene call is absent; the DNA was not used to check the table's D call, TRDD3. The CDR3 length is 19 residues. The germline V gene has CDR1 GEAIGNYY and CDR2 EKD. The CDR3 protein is CACDTVLLGDTQYTDKPIF. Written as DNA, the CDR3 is TGTGCCTGTGACACCGTATTACTGGGGGATACGCAGTACACCGATAAACCCATCTTT.